This entry concerns a single T cell receptor (beta chain). The sample belongs to a study of T cell changes during pregnancy in multiple sclerosis. Clones were read by immunoSEQ multiplex PCR, and TCRdb kept only the in-frame ones, dropping some. The sample has around 110,000 clones; 90% to 95% are singletons. CDR3 length: 16 amino acids. CDR1 and CDR2 (germline): GTSNPN, SVGIG (reference sequence). The V gene end was trimmed by 0 bases and the J gene end by 3 bases; junction bases not matched to a gene: 9. The chain carries TRBV30 and TRBJ2-3; 7 nucleotides line up with TRBD2. The source of this sequence is a female donor with multiple sclerosis, enrolled in a pregnancy study. The sample here was peripheral blood, taken in the third trimester of pregnancy. This CDR3 is CAWSVRWGGITDTQYF. CDR3 coding DNA: TGTGCCTGGAGTGTACGGTGGGGGGGGATTACAGATACGCAGTATTTT.